This is a list of T cell receptor beta chains from one sample in a study of blood T cell repertoires in COVID-19. Profiling relied on immunoSEQ multiplex PCR, and the TCRdb table lists in-frame clones only, not all of them. The data hold 320,000 or so clones, with 75% to 90% observed a single time. What was sequenced was PBMCs or T cells enriched from blood (not recorded which). These TCRs come from a man aged 25 to 40 who had recovered from COVID-19. Both conserved end residues are part of each CDR3. Each record gives: J gene, D gene, V gene, clone size, CDR3 DNA, CDR3 protein. The D gene is left open where the match is weak. Rows give clone size only sometimes, using once, few, many, or a class for an expanded clone.

TRBJ2-7 | TRBD1 | TRBV9 | - | TGTGCCAGCAGCGTAGACAGGGGGGTGCCCGAGCAGTACTTC | CASSVDRGVPEQYF
TRBJ1-5 | TRBD1 | TRBV19 | - | TGTGCCAGTAGTATCCCACAGGGGAATCAGCCCCAGCATTTT | CASSIPQGNQPQHF
TRBJ2-3 | TRBD1 | TRBV24-1 | - | TGTGCCACCAGTGATCCCGACAGGGGGAAGGATACGCAGTATTTT | CATSDPDRGKDTQYF
TRBJ2-6 | - | TRBV4-1 | - | TGCGCCAGCAGCCAAGATCTCAGGATCTATGCTGGGGCCAACGTCCTGACTTTC | CASSQDLRIYAGANVLTF
TRBJ1-2 | - | TRBV5-1 | - | TGCGCCAGCAGCTTGGAATCCGGCTATGGCTACACCTTC | CASSLESGYGYTF
TRBJ2-5 | TRBD2 | TRBV6-2/TRBV6-3 | - | TGTGCCAGCAGTTACGCGGGGGGAACCAGGGACCAGTACTTC | CASSYAGGTRDQYF
TRBJ2-7 | TRBD1 | TRBV7-9 | - | TGTGCCAGCAGCTCGGGACAGGGGGTAAGAGTCTACGAGCAGTACTTC | CASSSGQGVRVYEQYF
TRBJ1-1 | - | TRBV7-8 | - | TGTGCCAGCAGCTCGCGGGGGAACACTGAAGCTTTCTTT | CASSSRGNTEAFF
TRBJ2-2 | TRBD2 | TRBV13 | - | TGTGCCAGCAGCAGCCCTGGGGGGGGAGGCACCGGGGAGCTGTTTTTT | CASSSPGGGGTGELFF
TRBJ1-3 | TRBD1 | TRBV19 | - | TGTGCCAGTAGTATCGGTCAGGGGGCTGGAAACACCATATATTTT | CASSIGQGAGNTIYF
TRBJ1-5 | TRBD1 | TRBV15 | - | TGTGCCACCAGCAGAGATAGGGACAGGGGCGGCAATCAGCCCCAGCATTTT | CATSRDRDRGGNQPQHF
TRBJ2-5 | - | TRBV13 | - | TGTGCCAGCAGCTTAGGCACTAGAGGGACCCAGTACTTC | CASSLGTRGTQYF
TRBJ1-1 | - | TRBV30 | once | TGTGCCTGGAGCCAGACAATTAACACTGAAGCTTTCTTT | CAWSQTINTEAFF
TRBJ1-2 | - | TRBV28 | - | TGTGCCAGCAGTTTATACCCGGTAACCCATGGCTACACCTTC | CASSLYPVTHGYTF
TRBJ1-1 | - | TRBV18 | - | TGTGCCAGCTCAGTGACAGGGAACACTGAAGCTTTCTTT | CASSVTGNTEAFF
TRBJ2-1 | TRBD2 | TRBV11-2 | few | TGTGCCAGCAGCTTAGACGGGGGGGGAAGGTATGAGCAGTTCTTC | CASSLDGGGRYEQFF
TRBJ1-6 | - | TRBV21-1 | - | TGTGCCAGCAGCAAAGAGGTGACAGGGAAACCAAAGAATAATTCACCCCTCCACTTT | CASSKEVTGKPKNNSPLHF
TRBJ2-5 | TRBD1 | TRBV5-1 | - | TGCGCCAGCAGCTTGGCTGCCCCGACAGGGCAAGAGACCCAGTACTTC | CASSLAAPTGQETQYF
TRBJ1-1 | TRBD1 | TRBV19 | few | TGTGCCAGTAGTGCGGACAGGGGTGGTGAAGCTTTCTTT | CASSADRGGEAFF
TRBJ2-1 | TRBD2 | TRBV27 | - | TGTGCCAGCAGTCGCGGAGATGCGGGAGGTGTCAATGAGCAGTTCTTC | CASSRGDAGGVNEQFF
TRBJ2-7 | TRBD1 | TRBV27 | - | TGTGCCAGCAGTTTATACTGGGACAGGGCCCCCTACGAGCAGTACTTC | CASSLYWDRAPYEQYF
TRBJ1-1 | - | TRBV18 | - | TGTGCCAGCTCATTTGGGGCAACTGAAGCTTTCTTT | CASSFGATEAFF
TRBJ1-1 | - | TRBV7-3 | - | TGTGCCAGCAGCTTAAGTCCGGGGATGAACACTGAAGCTTTCTTT | CASSLSPGMNTEAFF
TRBJ1-1 | TRBD1 | TRBV5-1 | - | TGCGCCAGCAGCCCACAGGGGTCCACTGAAGCTTTCTTT | CASSPQGSTEAFF
TRBJ2-5 | - | TRBV28 | - | TGTGCCAGCAGTTTCCGCCGGGGTCGAGGGAGGGAGACCCAGTACTTC | CASSFRRGRGRETQYF
TRBJ1-5 | - | TRBV7-9 | - | TGTGCCAGCAGCTTACAGGGCCAGCCCCAGCATTTT | CASSLQGQPQHF
TRBJ1-1 | - | TRBV7-9 | - | TGTGCCAGCAGCTTTGGGGCTCAGGGGTTACTGAACACTGAAGCTTTCTTT | CASSFGAQGLLNTEAFF
TRBJ1-4 | - | TRBV30 | - | TGTGCCTGGAGTGTACGACTACGGGAAAAACTGTTTTTT | CAWSVRLREKLFF
TRBJ1-1 | - | TRBV5-6 | - | TGTGCCAGCAACCCAGGGGCAGGATTTGAAGCTTTCTTT | CASNPGAGFEAFF
TRBJ2-2 | - | TRBV6-5 | - | TGTGCCAGTAGATCAGGGATGGCGAACACCGGGGAGCTGTTTTTT | CASRSGMANTGELFF
TRBJ1-4 | TRBD1 | TRBV29-1 | - | TGCAGCGGTGGGACAGGGGGCGATGGAAAACTGTTTTTT | CSGGTGGDGKLFF
TRBJ1-2 | - | TRBV12-3/TRBV12-4 | - | TGTGCCAGCACCGCGGGACGGAGCTATGGCTACACCTTC | CASTAGRSYGYTF
TRBJ1-1 | - | TRBV7-6 | - | TGTGCCAGCAGCTTATGGGAGGGGACTGAAGCTTTCTTT | CASSLWEGTEAFF
TRBJ2-7 | - | TRBV12-3/TRBV12-4 | - | TGTGCCAGCAGTTCAGGGGCGACCTACGAGCAGTACTTC | CASSSGATYEQYF
TRBJ2-7 | - | TRBV27 | once | TGTGCCAGCAGTTTACGGAGGGCCTACGAGCAGTACTTC | CASSLRRAYEQYF
TRBJ2-3 | TRBD2 | TRBV5-1 | - | TGCGCCAGCAAAGTCGGGACTAGCGGGGAACCTCGCACAGATACGCAGTATTTT | CASKVGTSGEPRTDTQYF
TRBJ1-1 | - | TRBV6-5 | - | TGTGCCAGCAGGGCCACCACTGAAGCTTTCTTT | CASRATTEAFF
TRBJ2-1 | - | TRBV5-1 | - | TGCGCCAGCAGCCGCCAGGACTCCTACAATGAGCAGTTCTTC | CASSRQDSYNEQFF
TRBJ2-3 | - | TRBV5-4 | - | TGTGCCAGCAGCTCCCAGGCAGATACGCAGTATTTT | CASSSQADTQYF